This record concerns one T cell receptor (beta chain) sequence. The data were obtained in a study of blood T cell repertoires in COVID-19. As for the study in general: Acute and convalescent COVID-19 samples came from the United States, Italy and Spain.

The V and J ends lost 6 bases and 10 bases, in that order; junction bases with no gene match: 5. The germline gives CDR1 SQVTM, CDR2 ANQGSEA. CDR3 length: 12 amino acids. Profiling relied on immunoSEQ multiplex PCR, and the TCRdb table lists in-frame clones only, not all of them. This table holds 120,000 or so clones, 80% found once. The source material was peripheral blood. The clonotype originates from a man aged 60 to 75 with active or convalescent COVID-19. The chain carries TRBV29-1 and TRBJ1-4, with TRBD1 matching 10 bases. The CDR3 is CSVDRGQGKLFF. CDR3 DNA sequence: TGCAGCGTAGACAGGGGGCAGGGAAAACTGTTTTTT. Together with reference TRBV29-1 and TRBJ1-4, the CDR3 gives the full variable domain: SAVISQKPSRDICQRGTSLTIQCQVDSQVTMMFWYRQQPGQSLTLIATANQGSEATYESGFVIDKFPISRPNLTFSTLTVSNMSPEDSSIYLCSVDRGQGKLFFGSGTQLSVL.